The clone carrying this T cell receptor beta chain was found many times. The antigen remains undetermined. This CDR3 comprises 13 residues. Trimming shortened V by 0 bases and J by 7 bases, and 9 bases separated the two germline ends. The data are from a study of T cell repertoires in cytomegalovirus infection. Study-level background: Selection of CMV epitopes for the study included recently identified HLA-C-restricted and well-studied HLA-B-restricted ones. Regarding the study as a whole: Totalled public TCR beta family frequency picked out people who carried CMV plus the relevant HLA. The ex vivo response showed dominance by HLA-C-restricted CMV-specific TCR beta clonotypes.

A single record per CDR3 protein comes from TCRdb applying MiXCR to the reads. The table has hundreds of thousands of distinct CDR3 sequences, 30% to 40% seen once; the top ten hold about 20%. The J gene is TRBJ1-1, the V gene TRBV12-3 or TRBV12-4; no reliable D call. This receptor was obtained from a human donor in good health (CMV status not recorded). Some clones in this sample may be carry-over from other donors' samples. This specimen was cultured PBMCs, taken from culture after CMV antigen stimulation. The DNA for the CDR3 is TGTGCCAGCAGTTTAGCGCCCGGGTATGAAGCTTTCTTT. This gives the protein CASSLAPGYEAFF.